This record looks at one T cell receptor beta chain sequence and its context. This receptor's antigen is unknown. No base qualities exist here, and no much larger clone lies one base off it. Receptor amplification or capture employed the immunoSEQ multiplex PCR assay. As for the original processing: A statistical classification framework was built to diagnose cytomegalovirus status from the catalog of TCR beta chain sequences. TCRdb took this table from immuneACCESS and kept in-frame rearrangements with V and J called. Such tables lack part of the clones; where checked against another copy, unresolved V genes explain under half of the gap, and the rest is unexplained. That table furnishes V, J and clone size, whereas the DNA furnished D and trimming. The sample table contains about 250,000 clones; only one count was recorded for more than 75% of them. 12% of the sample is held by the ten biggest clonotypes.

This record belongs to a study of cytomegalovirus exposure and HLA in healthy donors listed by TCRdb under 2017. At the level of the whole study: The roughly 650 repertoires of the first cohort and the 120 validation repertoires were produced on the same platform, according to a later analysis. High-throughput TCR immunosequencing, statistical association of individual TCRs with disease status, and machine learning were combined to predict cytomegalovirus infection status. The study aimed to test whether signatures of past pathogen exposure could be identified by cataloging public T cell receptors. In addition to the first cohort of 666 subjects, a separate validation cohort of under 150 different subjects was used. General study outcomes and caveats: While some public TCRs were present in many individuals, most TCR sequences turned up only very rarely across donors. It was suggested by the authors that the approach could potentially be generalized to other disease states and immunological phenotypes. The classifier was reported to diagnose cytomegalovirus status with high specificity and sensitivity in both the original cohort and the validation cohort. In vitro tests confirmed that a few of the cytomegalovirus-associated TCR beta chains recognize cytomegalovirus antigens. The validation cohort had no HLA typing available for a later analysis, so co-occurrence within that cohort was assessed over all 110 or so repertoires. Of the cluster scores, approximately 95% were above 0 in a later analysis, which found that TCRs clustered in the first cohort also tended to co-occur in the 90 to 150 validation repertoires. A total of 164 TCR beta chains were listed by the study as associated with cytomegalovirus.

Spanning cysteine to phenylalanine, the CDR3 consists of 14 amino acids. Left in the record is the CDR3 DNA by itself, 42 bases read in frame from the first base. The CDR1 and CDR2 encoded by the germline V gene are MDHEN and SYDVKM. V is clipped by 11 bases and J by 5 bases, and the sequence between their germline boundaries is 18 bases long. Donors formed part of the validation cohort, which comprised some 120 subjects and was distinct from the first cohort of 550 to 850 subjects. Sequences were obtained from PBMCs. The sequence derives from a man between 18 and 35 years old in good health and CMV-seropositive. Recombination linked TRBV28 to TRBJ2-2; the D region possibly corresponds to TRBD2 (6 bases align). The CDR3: CASAEVAGTGELFF. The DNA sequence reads TGTGCCTCTGCCGAGGTGGCGGGAACCGGGGAGCTGTTTTTT. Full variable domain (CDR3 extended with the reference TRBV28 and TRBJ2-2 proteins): DVKVTQSSRYLVKRTGEKVFLECVQDMDHENMFWYRQDPGLGLRLIYFSYDVKMKEKGDIPEGYSVSREKKERFSLILESASTNQTSMYLCASAEVAGTGELFFGEGSRLTVL.